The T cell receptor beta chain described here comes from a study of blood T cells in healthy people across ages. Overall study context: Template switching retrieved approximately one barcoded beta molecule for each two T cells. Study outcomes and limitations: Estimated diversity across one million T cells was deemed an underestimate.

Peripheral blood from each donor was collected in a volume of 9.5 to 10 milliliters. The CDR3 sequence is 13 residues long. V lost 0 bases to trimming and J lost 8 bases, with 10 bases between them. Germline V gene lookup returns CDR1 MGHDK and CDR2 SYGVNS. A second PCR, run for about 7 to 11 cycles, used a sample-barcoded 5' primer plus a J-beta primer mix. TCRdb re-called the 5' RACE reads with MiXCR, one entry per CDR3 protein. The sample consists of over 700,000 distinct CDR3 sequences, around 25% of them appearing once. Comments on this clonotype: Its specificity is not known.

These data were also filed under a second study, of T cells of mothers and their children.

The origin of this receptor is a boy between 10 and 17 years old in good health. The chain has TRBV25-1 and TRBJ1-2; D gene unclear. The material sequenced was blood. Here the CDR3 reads CASSEYNTRGYTF. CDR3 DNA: TGTGCCAGCAGTGAATATAACACAAGAGGCTACACCTTC.